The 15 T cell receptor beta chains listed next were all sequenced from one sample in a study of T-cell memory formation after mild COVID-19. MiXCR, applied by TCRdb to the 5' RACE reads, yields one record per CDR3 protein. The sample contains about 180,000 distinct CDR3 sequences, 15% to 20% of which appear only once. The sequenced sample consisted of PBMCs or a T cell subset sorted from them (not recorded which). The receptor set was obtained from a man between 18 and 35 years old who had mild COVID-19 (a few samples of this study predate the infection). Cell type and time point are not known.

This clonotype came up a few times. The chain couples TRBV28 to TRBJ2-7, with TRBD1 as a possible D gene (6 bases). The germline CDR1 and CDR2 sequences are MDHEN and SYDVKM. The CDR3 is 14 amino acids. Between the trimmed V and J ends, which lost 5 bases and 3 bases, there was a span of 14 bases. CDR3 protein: CASSAQGSLYEQYV. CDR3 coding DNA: TGTGCCAGCAGTGCCCAGGGGAGCCTCTACGAGCAGTACGTC.

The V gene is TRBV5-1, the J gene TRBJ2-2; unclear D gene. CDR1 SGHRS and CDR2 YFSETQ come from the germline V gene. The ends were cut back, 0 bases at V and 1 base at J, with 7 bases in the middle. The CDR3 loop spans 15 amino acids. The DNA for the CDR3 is TGCGCCAGCAGCTTGGGCACTTTGAACACCGGGGAGCTGTTTTTT. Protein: CASSLGTLNTGELFF.

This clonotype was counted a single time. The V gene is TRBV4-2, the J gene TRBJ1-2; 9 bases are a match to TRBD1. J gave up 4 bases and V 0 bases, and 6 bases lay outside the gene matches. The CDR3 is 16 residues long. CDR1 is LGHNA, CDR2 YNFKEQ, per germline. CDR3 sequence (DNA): TGTGCCAGCAGCCAAGAAACCCCGGACAGGGGCTATGGCTACACCTTC. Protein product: CASSQETPDRGYGYTF.

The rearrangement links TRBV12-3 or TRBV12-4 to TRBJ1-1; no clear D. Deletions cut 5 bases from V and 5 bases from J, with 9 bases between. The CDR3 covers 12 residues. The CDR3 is CASSPRETEAFF. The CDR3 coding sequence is TGTGCCAGCAGTCCTAGGGAGACTGAAGCTTTCTTT.

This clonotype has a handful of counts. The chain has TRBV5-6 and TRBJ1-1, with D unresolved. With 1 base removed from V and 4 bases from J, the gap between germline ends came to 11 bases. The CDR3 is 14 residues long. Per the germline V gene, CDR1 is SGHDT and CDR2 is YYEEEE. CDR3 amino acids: CASSLYWVGTEAFF. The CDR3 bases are TGTGCCAGCAGCTTGTACTGGGTGGGCACTGAAGCTTTCTTT.

The CDR3 DNA is TGCAGCGTTGTATGGGCGGCGACTGAAGCTTTCTTT. Translated: CSVVWAATEAFF. The rearrangement joins TRBV29-1 to TRBJ1-1; D not resolved. CDR1 SQVTM and CDR2 ANQGSEA come from the germline V gene. Between the trimmed V and J ends, which lost 4 bases and 5 bases, there was a span of 11 bases. There are 12 residues in the CDR3.

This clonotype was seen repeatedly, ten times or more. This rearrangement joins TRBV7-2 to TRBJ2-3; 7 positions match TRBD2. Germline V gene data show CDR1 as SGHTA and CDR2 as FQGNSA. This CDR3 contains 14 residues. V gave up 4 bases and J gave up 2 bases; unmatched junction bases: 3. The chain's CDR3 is CASSSGGSTDTQYF. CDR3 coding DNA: TGTGCCAGCAGCTCGGGGGGTTCCACAGATACGCAGTATTTT.

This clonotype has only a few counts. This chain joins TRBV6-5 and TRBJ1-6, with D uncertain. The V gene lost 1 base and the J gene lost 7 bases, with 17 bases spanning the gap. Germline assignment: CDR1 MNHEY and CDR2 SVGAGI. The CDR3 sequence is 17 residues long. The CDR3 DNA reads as TGTGCCAGCAGTTACTTTACGGCAGCTAATCTGAATTCACCCCTCCACTTT. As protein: CASSYFTAANLNSPLHF.

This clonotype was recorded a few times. The CDR3 region has the DNA TGTGCCAGCAGCCAAGATCTCACCCACTACGAGCAGTACTTC. It translates to CASSQDLTHYEQYF. The chain recombines TRBV14 with TRBJ2-7; D is ambiguous. Germline CDR1 and CDR2: SGHDN and FVKESK. The CDR3 is made up of 14 amino acids. V was cut by 0 bases and J by 3 bases, with 9 bases left in between. Full variable domain (remainder filled in from reference TRBV14 and TRBJ2-7): EAGVTQFPSHSVIEKGQTVTLRCDPISGHDNLYWYRRVMGKEIKFLLHFVKESKQDESGMPNNRFLAERTGGTYSTLKVQPAELEDSGVYFCASSQDLTHYEQYFGPGTRLTVT.

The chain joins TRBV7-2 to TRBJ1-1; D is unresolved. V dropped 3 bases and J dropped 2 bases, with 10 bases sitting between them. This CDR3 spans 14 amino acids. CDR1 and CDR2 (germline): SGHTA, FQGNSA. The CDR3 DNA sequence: TGTGCCAGCAGCTTTAGTCACACCAACACTGAAGCTTTCTTT. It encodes CASSFSHTNTEAFF.

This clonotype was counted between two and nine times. Here the CDR3 reads CASRGLLSSYNEQFF. CDR3 DNA sequence: TGCGCCAGCAGGGGCCTATTAAGCTCCTACAATGAGCAGTTCTTC. The V and J genes are TRBV5-1 and TRBJ2-1, with no clear D. The CDR3 contains 15 residues. Between the trimmed V and J ends, which lost 5 bases and 0 bases, there was a span of 12 bases. Per the germline V gene, CDR1 is SGHRS and CDR2 is YFSETQ.

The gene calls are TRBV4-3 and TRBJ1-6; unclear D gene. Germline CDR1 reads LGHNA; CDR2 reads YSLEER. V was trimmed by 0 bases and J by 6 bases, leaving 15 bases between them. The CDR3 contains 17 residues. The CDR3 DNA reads TGCGCCAGCAGCCAAGATCGTAACACCCGGGGTAATTCACCCCTCCACTTT. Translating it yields CASSQDRNTRGNSPLHF.

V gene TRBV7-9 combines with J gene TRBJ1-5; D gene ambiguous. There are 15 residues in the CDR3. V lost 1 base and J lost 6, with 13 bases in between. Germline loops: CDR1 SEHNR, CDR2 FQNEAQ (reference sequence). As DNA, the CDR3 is TGTGCCAGCAGCTTAGAGGGCGGTGAACGTCAGCCCCAGCATTTT. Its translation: CASSLEGGERQPQHF.

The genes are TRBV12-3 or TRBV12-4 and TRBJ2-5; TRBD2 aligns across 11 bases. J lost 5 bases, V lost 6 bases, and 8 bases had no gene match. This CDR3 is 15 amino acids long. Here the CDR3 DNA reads TGTGCCAGCAGCTCTCTAGCGGGGGGCCGGGAGACCCAGTACTTC. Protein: CASSSLAGGRETQYF.

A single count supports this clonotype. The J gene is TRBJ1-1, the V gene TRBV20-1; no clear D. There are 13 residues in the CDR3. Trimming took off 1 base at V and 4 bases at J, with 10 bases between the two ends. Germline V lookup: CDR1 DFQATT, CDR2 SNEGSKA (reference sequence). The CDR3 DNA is TGCAGTGCTAGAGCCAGGAGCGGCACTGAAGCTTTCTTT. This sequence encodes CSARARSGTEAFF.